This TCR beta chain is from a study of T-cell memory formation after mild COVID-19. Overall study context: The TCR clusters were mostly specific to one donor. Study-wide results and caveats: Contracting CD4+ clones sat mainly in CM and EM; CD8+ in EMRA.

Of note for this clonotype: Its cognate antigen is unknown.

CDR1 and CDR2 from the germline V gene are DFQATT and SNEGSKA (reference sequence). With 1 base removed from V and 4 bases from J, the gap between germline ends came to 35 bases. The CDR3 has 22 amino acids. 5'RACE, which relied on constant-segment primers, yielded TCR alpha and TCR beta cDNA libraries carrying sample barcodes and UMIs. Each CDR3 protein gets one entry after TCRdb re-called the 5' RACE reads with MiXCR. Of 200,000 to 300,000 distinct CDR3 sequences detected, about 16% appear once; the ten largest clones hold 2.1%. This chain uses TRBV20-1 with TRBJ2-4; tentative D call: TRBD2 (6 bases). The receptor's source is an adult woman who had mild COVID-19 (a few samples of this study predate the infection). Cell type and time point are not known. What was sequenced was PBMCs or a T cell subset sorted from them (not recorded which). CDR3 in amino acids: CSARASGLGQRGYRGGKNIQYF. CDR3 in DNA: TGCAGTGCTAGAGCCTCCGGGCTGGGCCAGCGAGGTTACCGGGGAGGTAAAAACATTCAGTACTTC.